This T cell receptor beta chain derives from a study of beta chain features in type 1 diabetes (dated by TCRdb to between 2018 and 2020). Notes on the research overall: Mean age, gender distribution, total cell number and subset yield did not differ between patients and healthy donors. The study compared the TCRB repertoires of sorted circulating CD4+ T cell subsets in recently diagnosed type 1 diabetes patients with those in matched healthy donors. Regulatory and stem cell-like memory subsets were isolated from only 8 patients and about eight healthy donors, whereas naive and central memory subsets came from all 30 or so donors. A total of approximately 99,000,000 sorted cells were examined across all samples, and RNA yield correlated strongly with the number of cells per subset.

The CDR3 measures 13 amino acids from cysteine to phenylalanine. CDR3 DNA only is kept here, 39 bases in frame from base 1. Per the germline V gene, SGHVS is the CDR1 and FNYEAQ is the CDR2. V lost 6 bases and J lost 7 bases; the stretch between them is 10 bases long. All of the isolated RNA was reverse transcribed with the High Capacity cDNA Reverse Transcription Kit, so expressed TCRB transcripts were sequenced. Deep immunoSEQ sequencing was performed on naive, central memory and regulatory T cell samples, with an average of approximately 4 million total reads per sample. Sorted cells were lysed in RLT buffer, and RNA was extracted using DNase-treated RNeasy Micro or Mini kits according to cell number. To prevent cross-contamination, each cell subset was processed individually, whereas patient and healthy donor samples were processed jointly. The immunoSEQ multiplex PCR was used to amplify TCRB sequences from cDNA, yielding 87-bp fragments that span the CDR3 region. Amplicons were sequenced on the Illumina HiSeq platform. As for the original processing: Synthetic template baselines were used to correct PCR bias computationally, reads within Hamming distance 2 were collapsed together, and singletons that could not be merged were discarded. Reads were aligned to IMGT to assign V, D and J genes, CDR3 length, and insertions or deletions at six rearrangement sites. Within each subset, clonotype counts were normalized to the number of sorted cells before true diversity and Gini coefficients were calculated with the tcR R package. The overlap coefficient, calculated on TCRB nucleotide sequences, was used to measure repertoire sharing. As a proxy for the pre-selection repertoire, out-of-frame TCRB sequences from naive cells were analyzed. As stored in TCRdb, this immuneACCESS dataset retains in-frame rearrangements with V and J assigned. A fraction of the clones does not appear; measured against another copy, unresolved V genes explain less than half of the discrepancy, and the remainder lacks a known reason. Clone size and the V and J calls come from that table; the DNA yielded D and trimming. The sample has 640,000 or so clones on record, over 11% of them singletons. The top ten hold nearly 0.04% of the sample.

Worth noting for this clone: Its cognate antigen has yet to be identified. No per-base quality is available; no much larger clone lies one base away.

From each donor, a single peripheral blood sample of about 120 mL on average was drawn into heparinised tubes. A BD FACSAria II was used to sort naive, central memory, regulatory and stem cell-like memory CD4+ T cells with a panel that included CD45RO, CCR7, CD25, CD127, CD95 and CD27. All sorted populations exceeded 95% purity. PBMCs were separated immediately by Lymphoprep density gradient centrifugation and were stained directly, without being cultured. So that batch effects would be minimized, each experiment stained and sorted samples in pairs, pairing one healthy donor with one patient. Study-level results and caveats: Only small numbers of individuals were included in the HLA sub-analyses, which left unresolved whether HLA type had any influence on TCRB rearrangement. Shorter templates might be favored by PCR, yet because patient and control samples were amplified and corrected together, any such skew would affect both groups equally. Patients with type 1 diabetes made fewer insertions and deleted more nucleotides at VDJ recombination sites, implying thymic rearrangement abnormalities. Naive, central memory and regulatory TCRB repertoires appeared more similar among patients than among healthy donors. Because cDNA rather than genomic DNA was sequenced, highly expressing activated cells could have been over-represented, although no difference in activation and CD3 levels was found between groups. In all four CD4+ subsets, TCRB CDR3 length was moderately but significantly shorter in type 1 diabetes patients.

Recombination linked TRBV7-6 to TRBJ1-6; the D segment cannot be called with confidence. Sequences were obtained from naive CD4+ T cells from blood. This specimen's cell subset or site label, per the study, means: true naive CD4+ T cells. The sequence came from a man between 18 and 35 years old with type 1 diabetes. The CDR3 region reads CASSPRENSPLHF. In nucleotides, the sequence is TGTGCCAGCAGTCCAAGAGAGAATTCACCCCTCCACTTT. Reference TRBV7-6 and TRBJ1-6 proteins supply the regions before and after the CDR3; the full variable domain is: GAGVSQSPRYKVTKRGQDVALRCDPISGHVSLYWYRQALGQGPEFLTYFNYEAQQDKSGLPNDRFSAERPEGSISTLTIQRTEQRDSAMYRCASSPRENSPLHFGNGTRLTVT.